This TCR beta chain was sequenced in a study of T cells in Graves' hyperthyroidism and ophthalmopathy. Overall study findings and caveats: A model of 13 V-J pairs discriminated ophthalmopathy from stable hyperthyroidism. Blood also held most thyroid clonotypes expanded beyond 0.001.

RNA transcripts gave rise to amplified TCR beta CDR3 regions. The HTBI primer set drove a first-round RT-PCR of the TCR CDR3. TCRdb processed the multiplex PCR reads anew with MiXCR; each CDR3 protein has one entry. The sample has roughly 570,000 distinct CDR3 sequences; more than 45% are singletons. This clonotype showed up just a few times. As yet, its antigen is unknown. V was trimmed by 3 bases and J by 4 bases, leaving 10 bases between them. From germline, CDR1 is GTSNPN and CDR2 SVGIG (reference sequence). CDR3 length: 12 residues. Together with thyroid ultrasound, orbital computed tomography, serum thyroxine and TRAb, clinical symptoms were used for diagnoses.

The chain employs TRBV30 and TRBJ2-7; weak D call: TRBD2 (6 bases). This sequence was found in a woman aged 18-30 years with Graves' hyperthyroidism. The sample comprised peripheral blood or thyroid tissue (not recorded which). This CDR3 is CAWSRTIYEQYF. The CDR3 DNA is TGTGCCTGGAGCCGGACTATTTACGAGCAGTACTTC.